This TCR beta chain derives from a study of Ad26.COV2.S vaccination and SARS-CoV-2 variants. Study results and limitations: Total T cell responses may have been underestimated by the TCR breadth and depth analyses. Comparable non-spike TCR breadth was observed in vaccine and placebo recipients. Substantial breadth was reportedly displayed by spike-specific CD8+ and CD4+ T cell responses after vaccination. Vaccine recipients had higher spike-specific TCR breadth than placebo recipients.

A remark on this clone: What it binds is not known.

The CDR3 covers 14 residues. CDR1 and CDR2 from the germline V gene are MGHRA and YSYEKL. V lost 1 base, J lost 4 bases, and 9 bases lay in between. Using immunoSEQ multiplex PCR, the repertoire was profiled, and TCRdb retains in-frame clones only, with some absent. The data show 150,000 to 200,000 clones, with approximately 88% seen just once and 4.5% to 7.5% held by the top ten. Sequencing used peripheral blood, obtained after recovery from COVID-19. The V and J genes are TRBV4-1 and TRBJ2-3; D remains unclear. The sequence was obtained from a human donor who had recovered from COVID-19. Here the CDR3 DNA reads TGCGCCAGCAGCCAAGGATACATTTCAGATACGCAGTATTTT. It codes for CASSQGYISDTQYF.